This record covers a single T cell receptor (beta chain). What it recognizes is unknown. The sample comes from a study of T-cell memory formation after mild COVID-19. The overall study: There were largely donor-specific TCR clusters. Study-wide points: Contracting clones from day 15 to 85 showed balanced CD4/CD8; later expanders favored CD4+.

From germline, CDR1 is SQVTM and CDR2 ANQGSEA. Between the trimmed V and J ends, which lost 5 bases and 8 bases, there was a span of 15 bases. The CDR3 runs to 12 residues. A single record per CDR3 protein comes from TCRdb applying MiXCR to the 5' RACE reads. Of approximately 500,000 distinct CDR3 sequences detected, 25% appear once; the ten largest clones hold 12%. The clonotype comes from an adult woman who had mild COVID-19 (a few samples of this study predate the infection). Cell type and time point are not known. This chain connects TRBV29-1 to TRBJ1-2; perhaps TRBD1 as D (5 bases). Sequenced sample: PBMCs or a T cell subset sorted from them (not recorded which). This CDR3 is CSVKGVASGYTF. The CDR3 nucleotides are TGCAGCGTTAAAGGGGTTGCGTCCGGCTACACCTTC. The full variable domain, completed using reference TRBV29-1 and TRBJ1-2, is SAVISQKPSRDICQRGTSLTIQCQVDSQVTMMFWYRQQPGQSLTLIATANQGSEATYESGFVIDKFPISRPNLTFSTLTVSNMSPEDSSIYLCSVKGVASGYTFGSGTRLTVV.